The rows below give T cell receptor beta chains drawn from one sample of a study of cytomegalovirus exposure and HLA in healthy donors. This table comes from immunoSEQ multiplex PCR, and its TCRdb copy is limited to in-frame clones, with some not included. The sample lists some 170,000 clones, roughly four fifths occurring once. Sequencing used PBMCs. Receptors originate from a woman aged 40 to 55 in good health and CMV-seronegative. The CDR3 runs from the conserved cysteine through the conserved F or W. D genes are given only for firm matches. Clone size is not always given. Where it is, it says once, few, many or a class for expanded clones.

D gene,clone size,V gene,J gene,CDR3 DNA,CDR3 protein
.,.,TRBV9,TRBJ2-3,TGTGCCAGCAGCGTCGACAGGTCCTCTAGCACAGATACGCAGTATTTT,CASSVDRSSSTDTQYF
.,few,TRBV6-1,TRBJ2-5,TGTGCCAGCAGTTGGAGCGGTGGAGAGACCCAGTACTTC,CASSWSGGETQYF
TRBD2,.,TRBV5-8,TRBJ2-7,TGTGCCAGCAGCAGAGCGGGGTACGAGCAGTACTTC,CASSRAGYEQYF
TRBD1,.,TRBV30,TRBJ1-2,TGTGCCTGGAAACACCGGGACAGGGGATATGGCTACACCTTC,CAWKHRDRGYGYTF
.,.,TRBV19,TRBJ1-2,TGTGCCAGTAGGGCGAATCAAAGGGGGGGCTACACCTTC,CASRANQRGGYTF
TRBD2,.,TRBV27,TRBJ2-5,TGTGCCAGCACCGGCCGGGATAGCGGGAGTCGGGAGACCCAGTACTTC,CASTGRDSGSRETQYF
.,.,TRBV9,TRBJ2-3,TGTGCCAGCAGCCCCGGACAGCCCCAAGATACGCAGTATTTT,CASSPGQPQDTQYF
.,.,TRBV6-5,TRBJ2-1,TGTGCCAGCACCTTAACCGACAGATCTGAGCAGTTCTTC,CASTLTDRSEQFF
TRBD2,once,TRBV29-1,TRBJ2-7,TGCAGTGGGGGACTAGCGGGAGGTGAGCAGTACTTC,CSGGLAGGEQYF
.,once,TRBV18,TRBJ1-5,TGTGCCAGCTCACCGGCCGTGGGCAATCAGCCCCAGCATTTT,CASSPAVGNQPQHF
.,.,TRBV2,TRBJ2-3,TGTGCCAGCAGGGCACCATATAGCACAGATACGCAGTATTTT,CASRAPYSTDTQYF
.,.,TRBV6-6,TRBJ1-1,TGTGCCAGCAGTTACGGCGGGTGGCGGGGAGAAGCTTTCTTT,CASSYGGWRGEAFF
TRBD2,.,TRBV11-3,TRBJ2-1,TGTGCCAGCAGCAGCTTAGCGGGAGTAGAGCAGTTCTTC,CASSSLAGVEQFF
.,.,TRBV29-1,TRBJ2-5,TGCAGCGTGCAAGGACAGACCCAAGAGACCCAGTACTTC,CSVQGQTQETQYF
.,.,TRBV19,TRBJ1-2,TGTGCCAGTAGTACGATACTCCCTATTGGCTACACCTTC,CASSTILPIGYTF
TRBD1,.,TRBV2,TRBJ1-1,TGTGCCAGCATGGAACAGGGGACCACTGAAGCTTTCTTT,CASMEQGTTEAFF
.,.,TRBV29-1,TRBJ2-3,TGCAGCGTTGGCGAAGACAGAAGGGATACGCAGTATTTT,CSVGEDRRDTQYF
.,.,TRBV28,TRBJ1-5,TGTGCCAGCAGTCCGCCGAACAGGGTCCGGAGCAATCAGCCCCAGCATTTT,CASSPPNRVRSNQPQHF
TRBD1,.,TRBV28,TRBJ2-7,TGTGCCAGCAGAAAGGGGGCCTCCTCCTACGAGCAGTACTTC,CASRKGASSYEQYF
TRBD2,.,TRBV4-2,TRBJ2-3,TGTGCCAGCAGCCGCCCGGCAGCGGGAGAGACAGATACGCAGTATTTT,CASSRPAAGETDTQYF
.,.,TRBV18,TRBJ1-1,TGTGCCAGCACCCCGACAGAGTCGAACACTGAAGCTTTCTTT,CASTPTESNTEAFF
.,.,TRBV28,TRBJ2-7,TGTGCCAGCATAGGCAGAGGCAGCCACTACGAGCAGTACTTC,CASIGRGSHYEQYF
.,.,TRBV15,TRBJ1-2,TGTGCCACCAGCAGAGAGCGAGGCTACTATGGCTACACCTTC,CATSRERGYYGYTF
TRBD1,.,TRBV28,TRBJ2-1,TGTGCCAGCAGTTTACCAGGGGGCTCCTACAATGAGCAGTTCTTC,CASSLPGGSYNEQFF